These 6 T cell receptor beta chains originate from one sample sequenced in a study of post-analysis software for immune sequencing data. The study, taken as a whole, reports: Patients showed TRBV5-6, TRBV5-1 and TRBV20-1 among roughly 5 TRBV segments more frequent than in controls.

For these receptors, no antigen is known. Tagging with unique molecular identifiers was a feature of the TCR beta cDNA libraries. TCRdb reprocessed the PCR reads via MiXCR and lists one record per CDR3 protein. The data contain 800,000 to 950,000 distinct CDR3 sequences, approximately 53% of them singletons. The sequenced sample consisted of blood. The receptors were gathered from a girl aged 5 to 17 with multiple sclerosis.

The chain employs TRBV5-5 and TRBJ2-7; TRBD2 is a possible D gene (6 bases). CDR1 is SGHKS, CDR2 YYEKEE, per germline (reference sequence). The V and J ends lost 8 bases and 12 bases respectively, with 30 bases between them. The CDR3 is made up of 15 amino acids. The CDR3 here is CASSLGVLTYAGRYF. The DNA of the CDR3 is TGTGCCAGTTCACTTGGGGTCCTGACCTACGCGGGGCGGTACTTC. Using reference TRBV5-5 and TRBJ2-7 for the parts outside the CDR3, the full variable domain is DAGVTQSPTHLIKTRGQQVTLRCSPISGHKSVSWYQQVLGQGPQFIFQYYEKEERGRGNFPDRFSARQFPNYSSELNVNALLLGDSALYLCASSLGVLTYAGRYFGPGTRLTVT.

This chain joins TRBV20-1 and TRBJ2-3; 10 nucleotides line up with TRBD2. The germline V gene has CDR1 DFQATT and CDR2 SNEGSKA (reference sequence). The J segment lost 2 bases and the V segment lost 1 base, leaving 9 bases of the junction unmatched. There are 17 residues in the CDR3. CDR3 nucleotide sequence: TGCAGTGCTAGAGCTAGCGGGAGAAGAGGGGCCACAGATACGCAGTATTTT. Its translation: CSARASGRRGATDTQYF.

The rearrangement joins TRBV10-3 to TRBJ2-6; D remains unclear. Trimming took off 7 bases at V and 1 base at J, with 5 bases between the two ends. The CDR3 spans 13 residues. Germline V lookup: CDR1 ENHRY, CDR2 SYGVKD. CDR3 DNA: TGTGCCATCAAGGAATCTGGGGCCAACGTCCTGACTTTC. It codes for CAIKESGANVLTF.

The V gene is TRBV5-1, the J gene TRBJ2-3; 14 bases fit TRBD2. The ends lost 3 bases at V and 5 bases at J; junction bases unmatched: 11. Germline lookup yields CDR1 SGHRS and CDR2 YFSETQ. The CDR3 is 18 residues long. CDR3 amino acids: CASSSPPGLAGVQDTQYF. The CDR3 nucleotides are TGCGCCAGCAGCTCACCGCCGGGACTAGCGGGAGTACAAGATACGCAGTATTTT.

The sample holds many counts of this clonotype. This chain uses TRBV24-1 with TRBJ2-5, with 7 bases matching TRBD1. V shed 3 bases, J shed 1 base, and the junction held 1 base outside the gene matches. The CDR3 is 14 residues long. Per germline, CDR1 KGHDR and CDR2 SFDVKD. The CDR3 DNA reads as TGTGCCACCAGTGATGGGACAGCCCAAGAGACCCAGTACTTC. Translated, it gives CATSDGTAQETQYF.

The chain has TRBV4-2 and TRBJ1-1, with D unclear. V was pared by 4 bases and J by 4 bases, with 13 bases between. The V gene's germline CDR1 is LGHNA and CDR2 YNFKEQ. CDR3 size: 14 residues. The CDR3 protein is CASSPIPAPTEAFF. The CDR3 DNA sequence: TGTGCCAGCAGCCCCATTCCAGCTCCCACTGAAGCTTTCTTT.